These 26 T cell receptor beta chains were sequenced from one sample in a study of T cell responses to AZD1222 COVID-19 vaccine. Profiled with immunoSEQ multiplex PCR; TCRdb holds only in-frame clones, not every one. This table has 100,000 or so clones, about 83% appearing once. This material consisted of peripheral blood, taken on day 0 of AZD1222 vaccination. These TCRs come from an adult in good health.

The rearrangement uses TRBV7-2 and TRBJ2-5; 12 positions match TRBD2. The CDR3 sequence is 17 residues long. With V trimmed by 5 bases and J by 4 bases, 11 bases remained unmatched. Germline V lookup: CDR1 SGHTA, CDR2 FQGNSA. The CDR3 loop reads CASSVGRTSGVIETQYF. CDR3 sequence (DNA): TGTGCCAGCAGCGTAGGAAGGACTAGCGGGGTAATAGAGACCCAGTACTTC.

The chain has TRBV5-1 and TRBJ1-1; 8 positions agree with TRBD1. Germline assignment: CDR1 SGHRS and CDR2 YFSETQ. There are 14 residues in the CDR3. Trimming cost V 4 bases and J 5 bases; bases outside gene matches: 7. For the CDR3, the DNA is TGCGCCAGCAGCGCGGAACAGGGGGTGACTGAAGCTTTCTTT. It specifies CASSAEQGVTEAFF.

The chain uses TRBV18 and TRBJ1-1; D is unclear. The length of the CDR3 is 15 residues. The germline V gene has CDR1 KGHSH and CDR2 LQKENI. With 3 bases removed from V and 3 bases from J, the gap between germline ends came to 14 bases. The CDR3 loop reads CASSPSSALDTEAFF. The CDR3 region has the DNA TGTGCCAGCTCACCGAGCTCCGCCTTGGACACTGAAGCTTTCTTT. The whole variable domain, remainder taken from reference TRBV18 and TRBJ1-1, is NAGVMQNPRHLVRRRGQEARLRCSPMKGHSHVYWYRQLPEEGLKFMVYLQKENIIDESGMPKERFSAEFPKEGPSILRIQQVVRGDSAAYFCASSPSSALDTEAFFGQGTRLTVV.

The chain links TRBV7-9 to TRBJ1-6; D call uncertain. With 5 bases removed from V and 8 bases from J, the gap between germline ends came to 16 bases. CDR1 and CDR2 (germline): SEHNR, FQNEAQ (reference sequence). The length of the CDR3 is 15 residues. CDR3 sequence reads: CASSGSRVGDSPLHF. CDR3 nucleotides: TGTGCCAGCAGCGGATCGCGGGTCGGCGATTCACCCCTCCACTTT.

The chain has TRBV3-1 (or the pseudogene TRBV3-2) and TRBJ2-3; 7 nucleotides match TRBD1. This CDR3 is 16 amino acids long. Germline CDR1 and CDR2: LGHDT and YNNKEL (reference sequence). V gave up 5 bases and J gave up 3 bases; unmatched junction bases: 11. DNA of the CDR3: TGTGCCAGCAGCAGACTTACAGGGGCCGGAACAGATACGCAGTATTTT. It translates to CASSRLTGAGTDTQYF.

This sequence joins TRBV25-1 and TRBJ2-3, with 8 bases fitting TRBD2. J gave up 1 base and V 4 bases, and 7 bases lay outside the gene matches. CDR1 and CDR2 (germline): MGHDK, SYGVNS. This CDR3 spans 16 amino acids. The CDR3 coding sequence is TGTGCCAGCAGTGGAGGGAGGCGGGGGGGCACAGATACGCAGTATTTT. This sequence encodes CASSGGRRGGTDTQYF.

This chain joins TRBV18 and TRBJ2-7; the D gene is possibly TRBD1 (5 bases). This CDR3 is 16 amino acids long. Trimming left V 3 bases short and J 3 bases short, with 18 bases between. The germline V gene has CDR1 KGHSH and CDR2 LQKENI. CDR3 region: CASSPVSGQRYYEQYF. The CDR3 nucleotides read TGTGCCAGCTCACCTGTTTCAGGACAAAGGTACTACGAGCAGTACTTC.

The chain links TRBV19 to TRBJ2-2; 7 bases are shared with TRBD2. The CDR3 extends over 14 amino acids. The V and J ends lost 6 bases and 4 bases, in that order; junction bases with no gene match: 5. Germline-derived CDR1 and CDR2 are LNHDA and SQIVND (reference sequence). CDR3 amino acids: CASSTTSSTGELFF. Here the CDR3 DNA reads TGTGCCAGTAGCACGACTAGCAGCACCGGGGAGCTGTTTTTT.

The chain couples TRBV19 to TRBJ2-1; 12 nucleotides agree with TRBD2. Per germline, CDR1 LNHDA and CDR2 SQIVND (reference sequence). The CDR3 length is 13 residues. V was clipped by 5 bases and J by 15 bases; unmatched bases: 8. The CDR3 DNA follows: TGTGCCAGTAGTCAGACTAGCGGGGGCCTTACGTTCTTC. Translating gives CASSQTSGGLTFF.

A note on this clone: Other DNA sequences in the sample encode the same CDR3. V is TRBV5-8 and J is TRBJ1-1, with TRBD1 as a possible D gene (5 bases). The CDR3 is 12 amino acids. V shed 5 bases and J shed 4 bases, with 9 bases lying between them. CDR1 is SGHTS and CDR2 is YDEGEE in the germline V gene. CDR3 sequence (DNA): TGTGCCAGCAGTTTTAGGGGCACTGAAGCTTTCTTT. The encoded protein is CASSFRGTEAFF.

The J gene is TRBJ2-7, the V gene TRBV28, with D unresolved. Germline V gene sequence: CDR1 MDHEN, CDR2 SYDVKM. CDR3 length: 16 amino acids. V was shortened by 3 bases and J by 2 bases, with 17 bases between the two germline ends. In nucleotides, the CDR3 is TGTGCCAGCAGTTTTTCCCTGGGCAGATTAACCTACGAGCAGTACTTC. The encoded protein is CASSFSLGRLTYEQYF.

V gene TRBV5-4 combines with J gene TRBJ1-1; TRBD1 aligns across 8 bases. The germline V gene encodes CDR1 SGHNT and CDR2 YYREEE (reference sequence). Trimming at V came to 7 bases and at J to 0 bases, leaving 8 bases not matched to a gene. CDR3 length: 15 amino acids. The CDR3 spells CASLGQGSMNTEAFF. CDR3 nucleotide sequence: TGTGCCAGCTTAGGACAGGGATCTATGAACACTGAAGCTTTCTTT.

In its sample, this clone was seen a few times. In nucleotides, the CDR3 is TGCGCCAGCAGCTTGGAGGCCGCTGGAGCTGTGGGTTCACCCCTCCACTTT. It is translated as CASSLEAAGAVGSPLHF. The V gene is TRBV5-1, the J gene TRBJ1-6; no clear D gene. CDR1 and CDR2 from the germline V gene are SGHRS and YFSETQ. The CDR3 sequence is 17 residues long. V shed 0 bases and J shed 9 bases, with 19 bases lying between them.

This chain joins TRBV6-5 and TRBJ1-2; 8 bases map to TRBD1. This CDR3 spans 15 amino acids. The V and J ends lost 5 bases and 4 bases, in that order; junction bases with no gene match: 9. Per the germline V gene, CDR1 is MNHEY and CDR2 is SVGAGI. The CDR3 reads CASSRGGDRSYGYTF. The CDR3 nucleotides read TGTGCCAGCAGTCGAGGCGGGGACAGGTCCTATGGCTACACCTTC.

This chain's CDR3 is CATSDRTGYGYTF. The CDR3 bases are TGTGCCACCAGTGACCGGACAGGCTATGGCTACACCTTC. The chain employs TRBV24-1 and TRBJ1-2, with 7 bases identical to TRBD1. Germline CDR1 reads KGHDR; CDR2 reads SFDVKD. The V gene end was trimmed by 4 bases and the J gene end by 4 bases; junction bases not matched to a gene: 2. The CDR3 is 13 residues long.

The CDR3 spells CASSSDRGYGNTIYF. Here the CDR3 DNA reads TGTGCCAGCAGTTCGGACAGGGGGTATGGAAACACCATATATTTT. The chain carries TRBV6-2 or TRBV6-3 and TRBJ1-3; 10 nucleotides align to TRBD1. Per the germline V gene, CDR1 is MNHEY and CDR2 is SVGEGT. With V trimmed by 4 bases and J by 3 bases, 3 bases remained unmatched. The length of the CDR3 is 15 residues.

This clone showed up just once. The chain links TRBV3-1 (or the pseudogene TRBV3-2) to TRBJ2-2, with 7 positions matching TRBD1. CDR3 length equals 15 residues. J gave up 8 bases and V 4 bases, and 10 bases lay outside the gene matches. Germline-derived CDR1 and CDR2 are LGHDT and YNNKEL (reference sequence). CDR3 loop: CASSRSDRVAGELFF. The CDR3 bases are TGTGCCAGCAGCCGATCAGACAGGGTTGCTGGGGAGCTGTTTTTT.

The gene calls are TRBV18 and TRBJ1-4; possibly TRBD1 for D (5 bases). Between the trimmed V and J ends, which lost 2 bases and 4 bases, there was a span of 14 bases. CDR3 length equals 16 residues. Germline V CDR1 and CDR2: KGHSH, LQKENI. The CDR3 DNA sequence: TGTGCCAGCTCACCATTTGGCCGACAGATTAATGAAAAACTGTTTTTT. Translation: CASSPFGRQINEKLFF.

V usage is TRBV5-4 and J usage is TRBJ2-3; D possibly corresponds to TRBD2 (5 bases). V was cut by 0 bases and J by 6 bases, with 14 bases left in between. Per germline, CDR1 SGHNT and CDR2 YYREEE (reference sequence). The CDR3 consists of 15 residues. The CDR3 region has the DNA TGTGCCAGCAGCTTGGCCATGGGGAGCTGGGATACGCAGTATTTT. Translating gives CASSLAMGSWDTQYF. Supplemented by reference TRBV5-4 and TRBJ2-3, the full variable domain reads ETGVTQSPTHLIKTRGQQVTLRCSSQSGHNTVSWYQQALGQGPQFIFQYYREEENGRGNFPPRFSGLQFPNYSSELNVNALELDDSALYLCASSLAMGSWDTQYFGPGTRLTVL.

The genes are TRBV6-5 and TRBJ1-5; D is uncertain. The V and J ends lost 4 bases and 6 bases respectively, with 13 bases between them. The germline V gene has CDR1 MNHEY and CDR2 SVGAGI. The CDR3 extends over 14 amino acids. CDR3 amino acids: CASSSSGSGQPQHF. The CDR3 DNA reads as TGTGCCAGCAGTTCGTCGGGGTCGGGTCAGCCCCAGCATTTT.

The V call is TRBV5-8, the J call TRBJ2-1; 12 bases agree with TRBD2. CDR1 and CDR2 (germline): SGHTS, YDEGEE. J gave up 1 base and V 0 bases, and 5 bases lay outside the gene matches. This CDR3 is 18 amino acids long. The CDR3 protein is CASSLELAGGSSYNEQFF. The DNA for the CDR3 is TGTGCCAGCAGCTTGGAACTAGCGGGGGGCTCATCCTACAATGAGCAGTTCTTC.

J is TRBJ2-1 and V is TRBV3-1 (or the pseudogene TRBV3-2); TRBD2 might be the D (5 bases). The V end lost 1 base, the J end lost 8 bases, and 9 bases lay between the germline ends. CDR3 length equals 13 residues. The germline CDR1 and CDR2 sequences are LGHDT and YNNKEL (reference sequence). Written as DNA, the CDR3 is TGTGCCAGCAGCCAAGTATCGGACTATGAGCAGTTCTTC. The encoded protein is CASSQVSDYEQFF.

The chain recombines TRBV12-3 or TRBV12-4 with TRBJ1-1, with 7 positions matching TRBD1. V lost 5 bases to trimming and J lost 4 bases; unmatched junction nucleotides: 4. The CDR3 is made up of 13 amino acids. The CDR3: CASSPNRGTEAFF. The CDR3 bases are TGTGCCAGCAGTCCAAACAGGGGCACTGAAGCTTTCTTT.

V gene TRBV5-1 combines with J gene TRBJ1-2, with 8 bases that match TRBD1. Looked up from germline, CDR1 is SGHRS and CDR2 is YFSETQ. The CDR3 has 14 residues. The V segment lost 4 bases and the J segment 4 bases; nucleotides outside the gene matches: 6. In DNA form, the CDR3 reads TGCGCCAGCAGCAACCCGGGACAGGCCTATGGCTACACCTTC. This gives the protein CASSNPGQAYGYTF.

The genes are TRBV10-2 and TRBJ2-3, with D possibly TRBD2 on 6 matching bases. In germline, CDR1 is WSHSY, CDR2 SAAADI. V was clipped by 4 bases and J by 5 bases, with 13 bases between them. The CDR3 contains 14 residues. The CDR3 coding sequence is TGCGCCAGCAGTGTGGGGACTGCGGTAGATACGCAGTATTTT. Translating gives CASSVGTAVDTQYF.

V gene TRBV15 combines with J gene TRBJ1-2; D call uncertain. V lost 0 bases to trimming and J lost 4 bases, with 9 bases between them. The CDR3 is 14 residues long. Germline V gives CDR1 LNHNV, CDR2 YYDKDF (reference sequence). CDR3 DNA: TGTGCCACCAGCAGAGATATCCAGAGCTATGGCTACACCTTC. It translates to CATSRDIQSYGYTF.